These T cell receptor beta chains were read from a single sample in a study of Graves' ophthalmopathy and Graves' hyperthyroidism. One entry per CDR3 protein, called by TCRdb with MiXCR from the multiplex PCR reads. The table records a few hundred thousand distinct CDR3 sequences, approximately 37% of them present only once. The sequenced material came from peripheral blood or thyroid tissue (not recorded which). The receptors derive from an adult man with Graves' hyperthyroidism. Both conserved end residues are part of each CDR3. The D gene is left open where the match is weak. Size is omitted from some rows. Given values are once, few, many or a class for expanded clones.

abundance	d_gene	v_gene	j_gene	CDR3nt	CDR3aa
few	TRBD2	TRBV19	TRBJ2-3	TGTGCCAGTAGTCCTCGATTAGCGGGACGCACAGATACGCAGTATTTT	CASSPRLAGRTDTQYF
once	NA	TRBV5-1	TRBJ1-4	TGCGCCAGCAGCTGGACGGAAGATGAAAAACTGTTTTTT	CASSWTEDEKLFF
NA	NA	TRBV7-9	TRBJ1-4	TGTGCCAGCAGCTTCCTCAGGGGCACTAATGAAAAACTGTTTTTT	CASSFLRGTNEKLFF
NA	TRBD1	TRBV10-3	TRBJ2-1	TGTGCCATCAGTGCGTCTGGGGGACAGCGACGCAATGAGCAGTTCTTC	CAISASGGQRRNEQFF
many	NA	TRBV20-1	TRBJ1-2	TGCAGTGCTAGAGATCTGGTGGCCCCCAACTATGGCTACACCTTC	CSARDLVAPNYGYTF
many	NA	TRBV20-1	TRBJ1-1	TGCAGTGCCTTGGGGGGGGCGAACACTGAAGCTTTCTTT	CSALGGANTEAFF
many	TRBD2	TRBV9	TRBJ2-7	TGTGCCAGCAGTGCCACTAGCGGGAGGGTCTACGAGCAGTACTTC	CASSATSGRVYEQYF
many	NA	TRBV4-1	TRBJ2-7	TGCGCCAGCAGCCAAGGACCGTGGGGGGACAACGAGCAGTACTTC	CASSQGPWGDNEQYF
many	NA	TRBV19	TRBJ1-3	TGTGCCAGTAGTATGGAACGGACCGCCTCTGAGAGAAACACCATATATTTT	CASSMERTASERNTIYF
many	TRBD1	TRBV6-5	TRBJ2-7	TGTGCCAGCAGCAAGGACAGGGCATCTAACGAGCAGTACTTC	CASSKDRASNEQYF
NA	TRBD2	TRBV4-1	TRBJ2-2	TGCGCCAGCAGCCAATTCGGGACTAGCAACACCGGGGAGCTGTTTTTT	CASSQFGTSNTGELFF
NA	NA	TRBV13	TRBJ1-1	TGTGCCAGCAGCACGGGACATGGGGGGAACACTGAAGCTTTCTTT	CASSTGHGGNTEAFF
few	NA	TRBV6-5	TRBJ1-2	TGTGCCAGCAGCCCGCCTAAATGGGATGGCTACACCTTC	CASSPPKWDGYTF
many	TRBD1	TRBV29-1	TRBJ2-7	TGCAGCGTCAATCCCGGGACAGGGGTATACGAGCAGTACTTC	CSVNPGTGVYEQYF
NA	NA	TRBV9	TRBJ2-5	TGTGCCAGCAGCGGCGGACCCCTCCCAACTAAAGAGACCCAGTACTTC	CASSGGPLPTKETQYF
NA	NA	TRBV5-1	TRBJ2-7	TGCGCCAGCAGCTGGACCGGGACACACTCCTACGAGCAGTACTTC	CASSWTGTHSYEQYF
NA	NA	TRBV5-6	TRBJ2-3	TGTGCCAGCAGCTTGGGACAGGCGACTAGCACAGATACGCAGTATTTT	CASSLGQATSTDTQYF
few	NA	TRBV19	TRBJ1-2	TGTGCCAGTAGCCCGGCTGTGGGTCTCTACGATTTGTATGGCTACACCTTC	CASSPAVGLYDLYGYTF
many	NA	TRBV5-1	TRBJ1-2	TGCGCCAGCAGCTTGGTCGGGACATCCGGCTACACCTTC	CASSLVGTSGYTF
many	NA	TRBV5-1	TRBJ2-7	TGCGCCAGCAGCCCCGAGGGACTTCCCTACGAGCAGTACTTC	CASSPEGLPYEQYF
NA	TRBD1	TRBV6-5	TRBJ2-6	TGTGCCAGCAGTTACTTCGGGACAGGCTCTGGGGCCAACGTCCTGACTTTC	CASSYFGTGSGANVLTF
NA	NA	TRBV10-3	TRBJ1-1	TGTGCCATCATCTCTAACCCGGGGGCTAAAGCTTTCTTT	CAIISNPGAKAFF
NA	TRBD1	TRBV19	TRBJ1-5	TGTGCCAGTAGTATAGATGCAGGGGGCAGTCAGCCCCAGCATTTT	CASSIDAGGSQPQHF
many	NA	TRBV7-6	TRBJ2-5	TGTGCCAGCAGCTTAGCAGGAAAAGAGACCCAGTACTTC	CASSLAGKETQYF
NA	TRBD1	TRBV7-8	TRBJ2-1	TGTGCCAGCAGTAGGGGGACAGGGGCCTACAATGAGCAGTTCTTC	CASSRGTGAYNEQFF
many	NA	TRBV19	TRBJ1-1	TGTGCCAGTAGTAAACAGTGGGGGAACACTGAAGCTTTCTTT	CASSKQWGNTEAFF
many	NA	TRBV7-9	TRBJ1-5	TGTGCCAGCAGCCCGGGGCAGGGTAACAATCAGCCCCAGCATTTT	CASSPGQGNNQPQHF
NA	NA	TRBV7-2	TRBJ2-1	TGTGCCAGCAGCCTCGGACTACCGGATTACAATGAGCAGTTCTTC	CASSLGLPDYNEQFF
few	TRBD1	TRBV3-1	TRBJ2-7	TGTGCCAGCAGCCAAGAAGGGACAGGGGCGAACGAGCAGTACTTC	CASSQEGTGANEQYF
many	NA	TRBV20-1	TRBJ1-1	TGCAGTGCTCAAAGCTCTGGGAGGGGTGTAGCTTTCTTT	CSAQSSGRGVAFF
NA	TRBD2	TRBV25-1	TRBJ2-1	TGTGCCAGCGCCCTGACTAGCGGGAGCATAAGTGAGCAGTTCTTC	CASALTSGSISEQFF
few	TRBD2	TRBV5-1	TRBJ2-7	TGCGCCAGCAGCTGGGGACTAGCGGGGGGGAGCTACGAGCAGTACTTC	CASSWGLAGGSYEQYF
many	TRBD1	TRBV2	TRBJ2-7	TGTGCCAGCACGAGGGACAGGAACTACGAGCAGTACTTC	CASTRDRNYEQYF
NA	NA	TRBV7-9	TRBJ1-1	TGCGCCAGCAGCCAAGATCCCAGGGGTCTCGGCACTGAAGCTTTCTTT	CASSQDPRGLGTEAFF
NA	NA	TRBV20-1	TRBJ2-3	TGCAGTGCGACGATTGCAGATACGCAGTATTTT	CSATIADTQYF
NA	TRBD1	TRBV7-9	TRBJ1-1	TGTGCCAGCAGGGGAGACACCACAGGGGGGGGCACTGAAGCTTTCTTT	CASRGDTTGGGTEAFF
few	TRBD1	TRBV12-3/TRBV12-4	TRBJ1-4	TGTGCCAGCAGTCCCGGACAGGCAACTAATGAAAAACTGCTTTTT	CASSPGQATNEKLLF
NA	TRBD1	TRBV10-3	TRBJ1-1	TGTGCCATCAGTGAGTCGGGCAGGGGGAGCAAAGGTGAAGCTTTCTTT	CAISESGRGSKGEAFF
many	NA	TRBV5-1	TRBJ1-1	TGCGCCAGCAGCTTAACTCCGACAAAGAACACTGAAGCTTTCTTT	CASSLTPTKNTEAFF
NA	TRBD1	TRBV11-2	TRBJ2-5	TGTGCCAGCAGCCACGAGGACAGGGGGCTAGGGGAGACCCAGTACTTC	CASSHEDRGLGETQYF
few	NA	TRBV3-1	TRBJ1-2	TGTGCCAGCAGCCAAGACCAGGGCCCCTCAGGCTACACCTTC	CASSQDQGPSGYTF
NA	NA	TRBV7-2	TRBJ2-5	TGTGCCAGCAGCTTAAGCGTGATGGGGGAGACCCAGTACTTC	CASSLSVMGETQYF
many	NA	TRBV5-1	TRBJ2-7	TGCGCCAGCAGCTCAGGCGGGGTAACCTACGAGCAGTACTTC	CASSSGGVTYEQYF
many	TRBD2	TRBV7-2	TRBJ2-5	TGTGCCAGCAGCTTATTTCCAGCGGGACAAGAGACCCAGTACTTC	CASSLFPAGQETQYF
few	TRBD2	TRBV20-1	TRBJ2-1	TGCAGTGCTAGTCTCGCGGGAGGGTCTTACAATGAGCAGTTCTTC	CSASLAGGSYNEQFF
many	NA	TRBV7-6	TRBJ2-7	TGTGCCAGCAGCTTAGCCGCCGGGGGTGAAACCTACGAGCAGTACTTC	CASSLAAGGETYEQYF
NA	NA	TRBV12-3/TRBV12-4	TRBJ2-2	TGTGCCAGCAGTTTAAGGGGCCCCGGGGAGCTGTTTTTT	CASSLRGPGELFF
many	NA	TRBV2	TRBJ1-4	TGTGCCAGCAGTGAAGGAGGGGGGCGCGGTGAAAAACTGTTTTTT	CASSEGGGRGEKLFF
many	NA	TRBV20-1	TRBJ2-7	TGCAGTGCTAGAGATCCGGGTAGCTCCACCTACGAGCAGTACTTC	CSARDPGSSTYEQYF
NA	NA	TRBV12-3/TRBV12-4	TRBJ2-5	TGTGCCAGCAGCTATCGGGTAGCGGAAGAGACCCAGTACTTC	CASSYRVAEETQYF
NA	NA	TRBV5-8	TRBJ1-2	TGTGCCAGCTCCCCTGGGGGAGTGGCGGCTAACTATGGCTACACCTTC	CASSPGGVAANYGYTF
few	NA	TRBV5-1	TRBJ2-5	TGCGCCAGCAGCTTGGGGTGGTCTAGTCCGAAGACCCAGTACTTC	CASSLGWSSPKTQYF
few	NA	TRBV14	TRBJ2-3	TGTGCCAGCAGCCAAGATTGGAGACAGTTTGGTAGCACAGATACGCAGTATTTT	CASSQDWRQFGSTDTQYF
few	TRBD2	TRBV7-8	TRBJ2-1	TGTGCCAGCAGCTTAGTGGGGGGGTTGTGGAATGAGCAGTTCTTC	CASSLVGGLWNEQFF